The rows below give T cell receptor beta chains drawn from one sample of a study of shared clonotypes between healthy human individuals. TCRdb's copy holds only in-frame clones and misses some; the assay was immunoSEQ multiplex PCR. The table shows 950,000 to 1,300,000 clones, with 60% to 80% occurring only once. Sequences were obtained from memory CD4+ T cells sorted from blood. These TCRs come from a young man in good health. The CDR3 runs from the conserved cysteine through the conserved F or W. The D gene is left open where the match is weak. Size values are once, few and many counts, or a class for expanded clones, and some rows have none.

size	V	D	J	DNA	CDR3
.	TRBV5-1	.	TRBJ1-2	TGCGCCAGCAGCTTGGAAGATCCGGGGAGGAATGGCTACACCTTC	CASSLEDPGRNGYTF
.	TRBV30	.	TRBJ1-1	TGTGCCTGGAGTGTAAGGCGGGAAGAAGCTTTCTTT	CAWSVRREEAFF
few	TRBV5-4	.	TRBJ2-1	TGTGCCAGCAGCTTGGACGGCCTCTCCTACAATGAGCAGTTCTTC	CASSLDGLSYNEQFF
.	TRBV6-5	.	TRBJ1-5	TGTGCCAGCAGTTACCTAGGGGTTGATCAGCCCCAGCATTTT	CASSYLGVDQPQHF
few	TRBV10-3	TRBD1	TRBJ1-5	TGTGCCATCAGCGATGGACAGGGCAATCAGCCCCAGCATTTT	CAISDGQGNQPQHF
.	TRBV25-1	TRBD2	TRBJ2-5	TGTGCCAGCAGTTCCTTAGAACCGGGACTAGCGTCTGAGACCCAGTACTTC	CASSSLEPGLASETQYF
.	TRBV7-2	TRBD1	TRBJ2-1	TGTGCCAGCAGCCCGGACAGGGGGCTCGGTGAGCAGTTCTTC	CASSPDRGLGEQFF
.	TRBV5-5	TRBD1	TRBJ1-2	TGTGCCAGCAGCCCTGGGACAGGGGTAGATCTTGACTTC	CASSPGTGVDLDF
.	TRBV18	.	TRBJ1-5	TGTGCCAGCTCTCGGCAGGGAAGGGGCAATCAGCCCCAGCATTTT	CASSRQGRGNQPQHF
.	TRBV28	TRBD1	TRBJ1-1	TGTGCCAGCAGTTTTAGGACAGGGGGCGCAGCAGCTTTCTTT	CASSFRTGGAAAFF
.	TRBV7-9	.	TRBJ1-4	TGTGCCAGCAGCTTAGGCCAGGGAGGCGAAAAACTGTTTTTT	CASSLGQGGEKLFF
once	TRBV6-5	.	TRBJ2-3	TGTGCCAGCAGTTACGGCCAGACAGATACGCAGTATTTT	CASSYGQTDTQYF
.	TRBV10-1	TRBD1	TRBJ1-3	TGCGCCAGCAGTTCCGGACAGGGAGATGGAAACACCATATATTTT	CASSSGQGDGNTIYF
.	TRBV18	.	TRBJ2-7	TGTGCCAGCTCACCCACTACCTACGAGCAGTACTTC	CASSPTTYEQYF
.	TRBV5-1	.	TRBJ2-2	TGCGCCAGCAGCATCGGGAACACCGGGGAGCTGTTTTTT	CASSIGNTGELFF
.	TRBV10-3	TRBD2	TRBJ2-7	TGTGCCATCAGTGGGGGGGGTCACGAGCAGTACTTC	CAISGGGHEQYF
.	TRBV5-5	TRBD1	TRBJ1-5	TGTGCCAGCAGCCCCTACAGGGGACTTCAGCCCCAGCATTTT	CASSPYRGLQPQHF
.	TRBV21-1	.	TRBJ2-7	TGTGCCAGCAGAGACGAGCAGTACTTC	CASRDEQYF
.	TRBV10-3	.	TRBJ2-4	TGTGCCATCAGTGAGTCCTTTCGGGCAGTAAACATTCAGTACTTC	CAISESFRAVNIQYF
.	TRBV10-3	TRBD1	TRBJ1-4	TGTGCCTGCGGACAGGGACTTGAAAAACTGTTTTTT	CACGQGLEKLFF
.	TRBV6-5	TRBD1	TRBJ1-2	TGTGCCAGCACCGCCGGGACAGGGTCTCCCTACACCTTC	CASTAGTGSPYTF
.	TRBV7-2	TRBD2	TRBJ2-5	TGTGCCAGCAGCGAGTCACTAGCGGGAGGGCCATGGGAGACCCAGTACTTC	CASSESLAGGPWETQYF
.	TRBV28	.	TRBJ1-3	TGTGCCAGCTCATCCCGAACAGCCTCTAGGGGAAACACCATATATTTT	CASSSRTASRGNTIYF
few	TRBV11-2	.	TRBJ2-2	TGTGCCAGCAGCTTTGAACTAGCCTCCGGGGAGCTGTTTTTT	CASSFELASGELFF
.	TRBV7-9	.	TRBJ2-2	TGTGCCAGCAGCTTGGCCCGGGGAAAGAACACCGGGGAGCTGTTTTTT	CASSLARGKNTGELFF
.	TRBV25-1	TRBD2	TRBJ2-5	TGTGCCAGCCGGGGCGGTAGCGGGGGAGGCCTCCAAGAGACCCAGTACTTC	CASRGGSGGGLQETQYF
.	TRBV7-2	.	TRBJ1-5	TGTGCCAGCAGCTTCGTTCTAGGGAGCAATCAGCCCCAGCATTTT	CASSFVLGSNQPQHF
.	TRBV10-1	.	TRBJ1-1	TGCGCCAGCAGTGATGGGAGGCACACTGAAGCTTTCTTT	CASSDGRHTEAFF